The rows below give T cell receptor beta chains drawn from one sample of a study of blood T cell repertoires in COVID-19. Only in-frame clones appear in the TCRdb table, and some are missing; sequencing was by immunoSEQ multiplex PCR. The repertoire holds 300,000 to 400,000 clones, with 89% as singletons. Input material: PBMCs or T cells enriched from blood (not recorded which). Receptor source: a man aged 55 to 70 who had recovered from COVID-19. Each CDR3 is given with its conserved first and last residue. Each record gives: D gene, J gene, CDR3 length, clone size, V gene, CDR3 protein, CDR3 DNA. D genes are given only for firm matches. Rows give clone size only sometimes, using once, few, many, or a class for an expanded clone.

D gene: TRBD1
J gene: TRBJ2-1
CDR3 length: 13
clone size: few
V gene: TRBV2
CDR3 protein: CARRTSGQGGQFF
CDR3 DNA: TGTGCCAGACGCACTTCGGGACAGGGAGGGCAGTTCTTC

D gene: .
J gene: TRBJ2-3
CDR3 length: 15
clone size: .
V gene: TRBV18
CDR3 protein: CASSPVGVGTDTQYF
CDR3 DNA: TGTGCCAGCTCACCGGTAGGGGTTGGCACAGATACGCAGTATTTT

D gene: TRBD2
J gene: TRBJ2-2
CDR3 length: 15
clone size: once
V gene: TRBV6-2/TRBV6-3
CDR3 protein: CASSSAGRGTGELFF
CDR3 DNA: TGTGCCAGCAGTTCCGCGGGGAGGGGAACCGGGGAGCTGTTTTTT

D gene: TRBD2
J gene: TRBJ2-1
CDR3 length: 15
clone size: .
V gene: TRBV28
CDR3 protein: CASSPLAGPYNEQFF
CDR3 DNA: TGTGCCAGCAGTCCACTAGCGGGCCCCTACAATGAGCAGTTCTTC

D gene: .
J gene: TRBJ2-7
CDR3 length: 14
clone size: .
V gene: TRBV5-1
CDR3 protein: CASSADHYTYEQYF
CDR3 DNA: TGCGCCAGCAGCGCCGACCACTACACCTACGAGCAGTACTTC

D gene: TRBD1
J gene: TRBJ2-7
CDR3 length: 13
clone size: .
V gene: TRBV2
CDR3 protein: CASIPGQGYEQYF
CDR3 DNA: TGTGCCAGCATTCCGGGACAGGGTTACGAGCAGTACTTC

D gene: .
J gene: TRBJ1-5
CDR3 length: 15
clone size: .
V gene: TRBV6-2/TRBV6-3
CDR3 protein: CASSATGIRNQPQHF
CDR3 DNA: TGTGCCAGCAGTGCTACAGGAATTCGCAATCAGCCCCAGCATTTT

D gene: .
J gene: TRBJ2-7
CDR3 length: 14
clone size: .
V gene: TRBV19
CDR3 protein: CASSMRQGMYEQYF
CDR3 DNA: TGTGCCAGTAGTATGCGGCAGGGAATGTACGAGCAGTACTTC

D gene: TRBD2
J gene: TRBJ2-3
CDR3 length: 14
clone size: .
V gene: TRBV28
CDR3 protein: CASGTSGSTDTQYF
CDR3 DNA: TGTGCCAGCGGGACTAGCGGGAGCACAGATACGCAGTATTTT

D gene: TRBD1
J gene: TRBJ1-4
CDR3 length: 14
clone size: .
V gene: TRBV3-1/TRBV3-2
CDR3 protein: CASSRRQGNEKLFF
CDR3 DNA: TGTGCCAGCAGCCGGCGACAGGGGAATGAAAAACTGTTTTTT

D gene: TRBD1
J gene: TRBJ1-4
CDR3 length: 15
clone size: .
V gene: TRBV7-9
CDR3 protein: CASSLGTGYNEKLFF
CDR3 DNA: TGTGCCAGCAGCTTAGGGACAGGGTATAATGAAAAACTGTTTTTT